The 8 T cell receptor beta chains listed next were all sequenced from one sample in a study of early T cells in non-severe SARS-CoV-2 infection. Each CDR3 protein gets one entry after TCRdb re-called the 5' RACE reads with MiXCR. The sample contains about 54,000 distinct CDR3 sequences, about 7.7% of which appear only once. The sample in question was whole blood, obtained at baseline. These receptors all stem from an adult who was a healthcare worker with PCR-confirmed SARS-CoV-2 infection or an uninfected control (not recorded which).

The V call is TRBV29-1, the J call TRBJ2-3; D uncertain. The germline V gene has CDR1 SQVTM and CDR2 ANQGSEA. There are 9 residues in the CDR3. The chain's CDR3 is CFLCDTQYF. DNA for the CDR3: TGCTTTCTTTGTGATACGCAGTATTTT.

This clonotype was seen ten or more times. The chain carries TRBV6-1 and TRBJ1-1; no clear D gene. V was trimmed by 11 bases and J by 1 base, leaving 14 bases between them. Germline-derived CDR1 and CDR2 are MNHNS and SASEGT. This CDR3 has 13 residues. CDR3 DNA: TGTGCCGGTAAACTTCCCGAGAACACTGAAGCTTTCTTT. This sequence encodes CAGKLPENTEAFF.

This clonotype was picked up many times. The J gene is TRBJ1-5, the V gene TRBV2; 9 nucleotides agree with TRBD1. The germline V gene encodes CDR1 SNHLY and CDR2 FYNNEI. The CDR3 contains 15 residues. The ends lost 3 bases at V and 7 bases at J; junction bases unmatched: 7. Here the CDR3 DNA reads TGTGCCAGCAGTGATCACAGGGGGCTAGGGCAGCCCCAGCATTTT. Protein sequence: CASSDHRGLGQPQHF.

V usage is TRBV3-1 and J usage is TRBJ2-3; 7 positions agree with TRBD2. The V gene end was trimmed by 3 bases and the J gene end by 7 bases; junction bases not matched to a gene: 13. Germline loops: CDR1 LGHDT, CDR2 YNNKEL (reference sequence). The CDR3 covers 16 residues. Here the CDR3 reads CASSQTVWAGGNTQYF. The CDR3 nucleotides are TGTGCCAGCAGCCAGACAGTTTGGGCCGGGGGGAATACGCAGTATTTT.

This clonotype came up many times. V is TRBV20-1 and J is TRBJ2-3; TRBD2 matches 7 bases. The CDR3 consists of 16 residues. Trimming took 3 bases from V and 1 from J; bases not matched to a gene: 10. Germline CDR1 and CDR2: DFQATT and SNEGSKA (reference sequence). The CDR3 nucleotides are TGCAGTGCTAGGAATGCGGCGGGAGCGGGCACAGATACGCAGTATTTT. Amino acid sequence: CSARNAAGAGTDTQYF.

This clonotype was detected a few times. The chain employs TRBV12-3 or TRBV12-4 and TRBJ2-1; weak D call: TRBD1 (7 bases). The V and J ends lost 5 bases and 7 bases respectively, with 15 bases between them. The CDR3 runs 14 residues. The CDR3 region is CASSPGQTRNEQFF. The DNA for the CDR3 is TGTGCCAGCAGTCCGGGACAGACTAGGAATGAGCAGTTCTTC.

This clonotype has a count of ten or more. The chain joins TRBV6-2 or TRBV6-3 to TRBJ2-7; 9 nucleotides agree with TRBD2. The V gene's germline CDR1 is MNHEY and CDR2 SVGEGT. This CDR3 region has 15 residues. V dropped 8 bases and J dropped 6; count of bases not matched to a gene: 14. CDR3 sequence (DNA): TGTGCCAGCGGTAGTCTGGGACTAGCTGCTCTCGAGCAGTACTTC. Amino acid sequence: CASGSLGLAALEQYF.

This clonotype has ten or more counts. The chain has TRBV28 and TRBJ1-1, with D possibly being TRBD1 (6 bases). Germline CDR1 reads MDHEN; CDR2 reads SYDVKM. This CDR3 is built from 11 residues. Trimming stripped 9 bases from V and 4 bases from J, with 9 bases between. CDR3 nucleotides: TGTGCCAGTGGACAGCCCACTGAAGCTTTCTTT. The encoded protein is CASGQPTEAFF.